Shown below are 32 T cell receptor beta chains from a single sample sequenced in a study of blood T cell repertoires in COVID-19. The method was immunoSEQ multiplex PCR; TCRdb's version includes in-frame clones alone and lacks a portion of them. Of some 93,000 clones listed, 86% are singletons. The material sequenced was peripheral blood. Every receptor here comes from a man aged 45 to 65 with acute or convalescent COVID-19.

The chain has TRBV4-2 and TRBJ2-3, with TRBD2 identical over 12 bases. The germline gives CDR1 LGHNA, CDR2 YNFKEQ. V lost 0 bases to trimming and J lost 6 bases; unmatched junction nucleotides: 7. The CDR3 totals 17 residues. CDR3: CASSQESVLAGGDTQYF. The CDR3 DNA sequence: TGTGCCAGCAGCCAAGAGAGTGTCCTAGCGGGAGGGGATACGCAGTATTTT.

This chain connects TRBV24-1 to TRBJ1-2; 9 nucleotides match TRBD1. The V gene end was trimmed by 5 bases and the J gene end by 2 bases; junction bases not matched to a gene: 8. Per the germline V gene, CDR1 is KGHDR and CDR2 is SFDVKD. This CDR3 has 16 amino acids. In DNA form, the CDR3 reads TGTGCCACCAGTGGCACACAGGGGGCGCCCAACTATGGCTACACCTTC. Translated, it gives CATSGTQGAPNYGYTF.

This chain uses TRBV5-6 with TRBJ2-1; 11 positions agree with TRBD2. V lost 3 bases, J lost 0 bases, and 5 bases stayed unmatched. The CDR3 spans 17 residues. In germline, CDR1 is SGHDT, CDR2 YYEEEE. This chain's CDR3 is CASSYPSGGSSYNEQFF. CDR3 nucleotide sequence: TGTGCCAGCAGCTACCCTAGCGGGGGGAGCTCCTACAATGAGCAGTTCTTC.

The chain links TRBV6-1 to TRBJ2-4, with 7 bases aligning to TRBD2. The CDR3 loop spans 18 amino acids. Germline loops: CDR1 MNHNS, CDR2 SASEGT. Germline trimming cut 3 bases from V and 0 bases from J; bases unmatched to any gene: 11. CDR3 sequence (DNA): TGTGCCAGCAGTGATCGTCGGCAGGGAGGGATAGCCAAAAACATTCAGTACTTC. This sequence encodes CASSDRRQGGIAKNIQYF.

CDR3 nucleotides: TGTGCCTGGAGTTCTCCGGGACTAGCGGGGGCGCGCTACTACAATGAGCAGTTCTTC. Translated, it gives CAWSSPGLAGARYYNEQFF. The chain has TRBV30 and TRBJ2-1; 14 nucleotides align to TRBD2. Per germline, CDR1 GTSNPN and CDR2 SVGIG (reference sequence). The V segment lost 2 bases and the J segment 3 bases; nucleotides outside the gene matches: 12. This CDR3 has 19 amino acids.

The chain is built from TRBV19 and TRBJ1-1; a possible D gene is TRBD1 (5 bases). CDR3 length: 14 residues. The germline gives CDR1 LNHDA, CDR2 SQIVND (reference sequence). V lost 3 bases to trimming and J lost 9 bases, with 17 bases between them. The CDR3 DNA reads as TGTGCCAGTAGTATTCCCCAGGGCTCCCTCCAAGCTTTCTTT. Its protein is CASSIPQGSLQAFF.

The gene calls are TRBV14 and TRBJ2-2; possibly TRBD1 for D (6 bases). The CDR3 extends over 17 amino acids. CDR1 and CDR2 (germline): SGHDN, FVKESK. With 0 bases removed from V and 0 bases from J, the gap between germline ends came to 11 bases. CDR3 loop: CASSQEVDSANTGELFF. In DNA, the CDR3 is TGTGCCAGCAGCCAAGAAGTGGACAGTGCGAACACCGGGGAGCTGTTTTTT.

This clone was seen only once. The rearrangement joins TRBV5-6 to TRBJ2-3; no firm D call. Germline values: CDR1 SGHDT, CDR2 YYEEEE. V lost 4 bases to trimming and J lost 4 bases, with 7 bases between them. The CDR3 spans 12 residues. Here the CDR3 DNA reads TGTGCCAGCAGCCGGTCCCCAGATACGCAGTATTTT. Translating it yields CASSRSPDTQYF.

V gene TRBV6-5 combines with J gene TRBJ1-5, with D possibly matching TRBD1 (6 bases). V lost 9 bases, J lost 0 bases, and 9 bases lay in between. The CDR3 is made up of 13 amino acids. Germline-derived CDR1 and CDR2 are MNHEY and SVGAGI. The CDR3 DNA sequence: TGTGCCAGTACAGGGCATAGCAATCAGCCCCAGCATTTT. Amino acid sequence: CASTGHSNQPQHF.

In its sample, this clone was seen a few times. This chain joins TRBV19 and TRBJ2-6; 7 bases match TRBD1. There are 18 residues in the CDR3. Per germline, CDR1 LNHDA and CDR2 SQIVND (reference sequence). J lost 2 bases, V lost 1 base, and 8 bases had no gene match. CDR3 region: CASSIGWTGAPGANVLTF. The CDR3 DNA sequence: TGTGCCAGTAGTATAGGTTGGACAGGCGCACCTGGGGCCAACGTCCTGACTTTC.

The genes are TRBV4-1 and TRBJ2-3; 10 positions match TRBD1. Germline lookup yields CDR1 MGHRA and CDR2 YSYEKL. The CDR3 consists of 16 residues. With 5 bases clipped from V and 0 bases from J, the junction kept 5 bases outside the gene matches. The CDR3 sequence is CASSYRQGASTDTQYF. The CDR3 nucleotides are TGCGCCAGCAGCTACCGACAGGGGGCGAGCACAGATACGCAGTATTTT.

The J gene is TRBJ2-7, the V gene TRBV19; 10 bases match TRBD2. With 4 bases clipped from V and 0 bases from J, the junction kept 3 bases outside the gene matches. In germline, CDR1 is LNHDA, CDR2 SQIVND (reference sequence). This CDR3 has 15 amino acids. The CDR3 region has the DNA TGTGCCAGTAGTAATCCTAGCGGGAGCTCCTACGAGCAGTACTTC. Encoded protein: CASSNPSGSSYEQYF.

The chain is built from TRBV9 and TRBJ2-6; D gene unclear. Trimming shortened V by 0 bases and J by 0 bases, and 10 bases separated the two germline ends. The CDR3 length is 17 residues. From germline, CDR1 is SGDLS and CDR2 YYNGEE. The CDR3 loop is CASSVAGLSSGANVLTF. In DNA form, the CDR3 reads TGTGCCAGCAGCGTAGCTGGCCTCTCCTCTGGGGCCAACGTCCTGACTTTC.

J is TRBJ2-7 and V is TRBV5-4; 9 positions agree with TRBD1. CDR1 and CDR2 (germline): SGHNT, YYREEE (reference sequence). The CDR3 contains 14 residues. The trim removed 4 bases at V and 6 bases at J, leaving 8 bases unmatched. Here the CDR3 reads CASSPRTGESEQYF. CDR3 in DNA: TGTGCCAGCAGCCCCCGGACAGGGGAATCCGAGCAGTACTTC.

The chain links TRBV5-1 to TRBJ2-5; 12 bases match TRBD2. Germline CDR1 is SGHRS and CDR2 is YFSETQ. V lost 3 bases, J lost 5 bases, and 5 bases stayed unmatched. CDR3 length equals 15 residues. CDR3: CASSSTSGSGETQYF. The CDR3 DNA reads as TGCGCCAGCAGCTCGACTAGCGGGAGTGGGGAGACCCAGTACTTC.

The count of this clone is one. The chain combines TRBV6-1 with TRBJ1-2; weak D call: TRBD1 (6 bases). The CDR3 is 13 amino acids. V dropped 1 base and J dropped 7 bases, with 10 bases sitting between them. Germline loops: CDR1 MNHNS, CDR2 SASEGT. The CDR3 protein is CASSEGGGGGYTF. The CDR3 bases are TGTGCCAGCAGTGAAGGCGGGGGCGGTGGCTACACCTTC.

The genes are TRBV14 and TRBJ1-2, with 9 bases lining up with TRBD1. Germline values: CDR1 SGHDN, CDR2 FVKESK. This CDR3 is built from 14 residues. Trimming removed 4 bases from V and 2 bases from J; junction bases left unmatched: 2. The CDR3 bases are TGTGCCAGCAGCCGGGACAGGGCGAACTATGGCTACACCTTC. Translated: CASSRDRANYGYTF. The entire variable domain, with the rest obtained from reference TRBV14 and TRBJ1-2, is as follows: EAGVTQFPSHSVIEKGQTVTLRCDPISGHDNLYWYRRVMGKEIKFLLHFVKESKQDESGMPNNRFLAERTGGTYSTLKVQPAELEDSGVYFCASSRDRANYGYTFGSGTRLTVV.

The chain joins TRBV6-1 to TRBJ1-5; D possibly corresponds to TRBD1 (5 bases). Germline lookup yields CDR1 MNHNS and CDR2 SASEGT. V was pared by 1 base and J by 8 bases, with 18 bases between. The CDR3 has 16 residues. Written as DNA, the CDR3 is TGTGCCAGCAGTGAAGGGGGGGGTAGGTGGGTCGAGCCCCAGCATTTT. Amino acid sequence: CASSEGGGRWVEPQHF.

This chain connects TRBV29-1 to TRBJ2-1, with D uncertain. Trimming left V 6 bases short and J 3 bases short, with 18 bases between. The CDR3 totals 15 residues. Germline values: CDR1 SQVTM, CDR2 ANQGSEA. The CDR3 bases are TGCAGCGTCACACCTGACTCACTCATCTACAATGAGCAGTTCTTC. As protein: CSVTPDSLIYNEQFF.

The chain joins TRBV11-2 to TRBJ1-2, with 8 bases aligning to TRBD1. The ends lost 4 bases at V and 4 bases at J; junction bases unmatched: 8. Germline CDR1 SGHAT, CDR2 FQNNGV. The CDR3 is made up of 15 amino acids. The CDR3, as DNA: TGTGCCAGCAGCTCCGTGACAGGGGCGATCTATGGCTACACCTTC. Amino acid sequence: CASSSVTGAIYGYTF.

In its sample, this clone was seen a few times. J is TRBJ1-4 and V is TRBV29-1; D is ambiguous. Germline CDR1 is SQVTM and CDR2 is ANQGSEA. The CDR3 spans 13 residues. Trimming stripped 5 bases from V and 7 bases from J, with 14 bases between. CDR3 nucleotide sequence: TGCAGCGTTAGGTCGGGGATTGGTGAAAAACTGTTTTTT. Translating gives CSVRSGIGEKLFF.

This clone was counted a few times. The chain is built from TRBV29-1 and TRBJ1-2; 11 bases are a match to TRBD1. Trimming at V came to 6 bases and at J to 4 bases, leaving 4 bases not matched to a gene. CDR1 is SQVTM and CDR2 is ANQGSEA in the germline V gene. The CDR3 is made up of 13 amino acids. CDR3: CSVGTGGIYGYTF. The DNA for the CDR3 is TGCAGCGTGGGGACAGGGGGTATCTATGGCTACACCTTC.

J is TRBJ2-7 and V is TRBV29-1; 7 bases are a match to TRBD1. Germline assignment: CDR1 SQVTM and CDR2 ANQGSEA. J lost 4 bases, V lost 7 bases, and 10 bases had no gene match. This CDR3 is 13 amino acids long. The CDR3 spells CSGRTGNEYEQYF. CDR3 DNA sequence: TGCAGCGGGCGGACAGGCAACGAGTACGAGCAGTACTTC.

This clone was picked up one time. V usage is TRBV18 and J usage is TRBJ1-2; D uncertain. The CDR3 runs 15 residues. Germline V gives CDR1 KGHSH, CDR2 LQKENI. Trimming pared 3 bases from V and 1 base from J, leaving 12 bases between. This CDR3 reads CASSPGLRGNYGYTF. DNA of the CDR3: TGTGCCAGCTCACCCGGGCTCCGGGGTAACTATGGCTACACCTTC.

The J gene is TRBJ2-5, the V gene TRBV9; 8 bases align to TRBD1. This CDR3 spans 17 amino acids. The V and J ends lost 3 bases and 5 bases, in that order; junction bases with no gene match: 15. CDR1 and CDR2 from the germline V gene are SGDLS and YYNGEE. CDR3 DNA sequence: TGTGCCAGCAGCGAGGTCCCAGGGGGCGCCCGGGGGGAGACCCAGTACTTC. Residues: CASSEVPGGARGETQYF.

Ten or more counts support this clone. The V call is TRBV6-5, the J call TRBJ1-1; D is ambiguous. This CDR3 spans 12 amino acids. V shed 5 bases and J shed 0 bases, with 4 bases lying between them. The germline CDR1 and CDR2 sequences are MNHEY and SVGAGI. The CDR3 sequence: CASSTMNTEAFF. In DNA form, the CDR3 reads TGTGCCAGCAGTACTATGAACACTGAAGCTTTCTTT.

This sequence joins TRBV5-1 and TRBJ2-3, with TRBD2 matching 8 bases. With V trimmed by 4 bases and J by 0 bases, 4 bases remained unmatched. The germline V gene encodes CDR1 SGHRS and CDR2 YFSETQ. The CDR3 has 15 residues. This CDR3 reads CASSRREGSTDTQYF. CDR3 DNA: TGCGCCAGCAGCCGCCGGGAGGGGAGCACAGATACGCAGTATTTT.

The rearrangement links TRBV5-1 to TRBJ1-1; 8 nucleotides line up with TRBD1. J gave up 6 bases and V 1 base, and 2 bases lay outside the gene matches. Germline V lookup: CDR1 SGHRS, CDR2 YFSETQ. The CDR3 is made up of 13 amino acids. In DNA form, the CDR3 reads TGCGCCAGCAGCTTGACAGGGGGGTCTGAAGCTTTCTTT. Protein product: CASSLTGGSEAFF.

The chain employs TRBV2 and TRBJ2-1, with 9 bases fitting TRBD2. Germline CDR1 reads SNHLY; CDR2 reads FYNNEI. After removal of 2 bases from V and 13 bases from J, the junction contained 12 bases not matched to a gene. The length of the CDR3 is 15 residues. The chain's CDR3 is CASSERREGLSSQFF. CDR3 DNA: TGTGCCAGCAGTGAACGGCGGGAGGGCCTCAGTAGTCAGTTCTTC.

The rearrangement links TRBV6-1 to TRBJ2-7, with D possibly TRBD1 on 5 matching bases. This CDR3 is 14 amino acids long. Trimming took off 2 bases at V and 4 bases at J, with 12 bases between the two ends. The germline V gene encodes CDR1 MNHNS and CDR2 SASEGT. The CDR3 bases are TGTGCCAGCAGTGAAACGAGACAGCTATACGAGCAGTACTTC. Translating it yields CASSETRQLYEQYF.

The V and J genes are TRBV28 and TRBJ2-7; 10 nucleotides agree with TRBD1. V was clipped by 6 bases and J by 3 bases; unmatched bases: 8. The CDR3 consists of 15 residues. CDR1 is MDHEN, CDR2 SYDVKM, per germline. CDR3 loop: CASRLTGQGSYEQYF. The CDR3 DNA sequence: TGTGCCAGCAGACTGACGGGACAGGGGAGCTACGAGCAGTACTTC.

The chain joins TRBV5-1 to TRBJ2-7; 8 bases agree with TRBD2. The J segment lost 4 bases and the V segment lost 0 bases, leaving 6 bases of the junction unmatched. Germline lookup yields CDR1 SGHRS and CDR2 YFSETQ. The CDR3 covers 15 residues. The CDR3 DNA follows: TGCGCCAGCAGCTTGGGTATTAGCGGGGATTACGAGCAGTACTTC. It is translated as CASSLGISGDYEQYF. The full variable domain, with the rest looked up from reference TRBV5-1 and TRBJ2-7, is KAGVTQTPRYLIKTRGQQVTLSCSPISGHRSVSWYQQTPGQGLQFLFEYFSETQRNKGNFPGRFSGRQFSNSRSEMNVSTLELGDSALYLCASSLGISGDYEQYFGPGTRLTVT.